Listed below are T cell receptor beta chains from one sample, sequenced in a study of control samples from healthy donors and cancer patients. TCRdb's copy holds only in-frame clones and misses some; the assay was immunoSEQ multiplex PCR. The sample comprises more than 50,000 clones, approximately 86% of which are singletons, and 3.5% to 4% rests with the top ten. Sequenced material: blood. The receptors were sampled from a man aged 50-60 years in good health. Each CDR3 is given with its conserved first and last residue. D genes are given only for firm matches. Clone size is stated in some rows and not others, as once, few, many or a class when expanded.

V,size,J,length,D,CDR3,DNA
TRBV2,.,TRBJ2-3,14,.,CASSEAVGTDTQYF,TGTGCCAGCAGTGAGGCCGTTGGCACAGATACGCAGTATTTT
TRBV6-2/TRBV6-3,.,TRBJ1-5,14,.,CASSYWQFNQPQHF,TGTGCCAGCAGTTACTGGCAGTTCAATCAGCCCCAGCATTTT
TRBV27,.,TRBJ1-3,15,.,CASSLFAGLGNTIYF,TGTGCCAGCAGTTTATTTGCGGGGCTCGGAAACACCATATATTTT
TRBV7-2,.,TRBJ2-1,15,.,CASSQTGLQNNEQFF,TGTGCCAGCAGCCAAACGGGACTCCAGAACAATGAGCAGTTCTTC
TRBV24-1,.,TRBJ1-5,16,TRBD1,CATSDRGQGFNQPQHF,TGTGCCACCAGTGATAGGGGACAGGGGTTCAATCAGCCCCAGCATTTT
TRBV19,.,TRBJ1-4,15,TRBD1,CASRPGQAANEKLFF,TGTGCCAGTAGACCGGGACAGGCGGCTAATGAAAAACTGTTTTTT
TRBV5-6,.,TRBJ2-7,11,.,CASSSLYEQYF,TGTGCCAGCAGCTCCCTATACGAGCAGTACTTC
TRBV5-1,.,TRBJ1-3,16,.,CASSLVAGTTGNTIYF,TGCGCCAGCAGCTTGGTTGCAGGCACTACTGGAAACACCATATATTTT
TRBV6-4,once,TRBJ2-1,16,.,CASSDSNRASYNEQFF,TGTGCCAGCAGTGACTCGAACAGGGCATCCTACAATGAGCAGTTCTTC
TRBV4-1,.,TRBJ2-4,16,.,CASSQVGGEGKNIQYF,TGCGCCAGCAGCCAAGTCGGGGGCGAGGGCAAAAACATTCAGTACTTC
TRBV5-6,.,TRBJ1-1,14,.,CASSLVGGSTEAFF,TGTGCCAGCAGCTTGGTAGGGGGGAGCACTGAAGCTTTCTTT
TRBV6-5,.,TRBJ1-3,15,.,CASSYSLGSGNTIYF,TGTGCCAGCAGTTACTCGCTTGGGAGTGGAAACACCATATATTTT
TRBV11-2,.,TRBJ2-1,15,.,CASSLNLRASNEQFF,TGTGCCAGCAGCTTAAACCTTCGGGCCTCCAATGAGCAGTTCTTC
TRBV10-3,.,TRBJ1-1,12,.,CAISDQGTEAFF,TGTGCCATCAGTGACCAAGGCACTGAAGCTTTCTTT
TRBV5-1,.,TRBJ2-1,13,.,CASSLGVGNEQFF,TGCGCCAGCAGCTTGGGGGTGGGCAATGAGCAGTTCTTC
TRBV24-1,.,TRBJ2-3,15,.,CATSEWGEPADTQYF,TGTGCCACCAGTGAATGGGGGGAGCCCGCAGATACGCAGTATTTT
TRBV9,.,TRBJ2-5,14,.,CASSGSRDGETQYF,TGTGCCAGCAGCGGGTCGAGGGATGGGGAGACCCAGTACTTC
TRBV13,.,TRBJ2-7,14,TRBD2,CASSLGREAYEQCF,TGTGCCAGCAGCTTAGGCCGGGAGGCCTACGAGCAGTGCTTC
TRBV3-1/TRBV3-2,.,TRBJ2-7,16,TRBD2,CASSQIPASGRYEQYF,TGTGCCAGCAGCCAAATCCCGGCTAGCGGGAGATACGAGCAGTACTTC
TRBV21-1,.,TRBJ2-2,14,.,CARAPTGGIGELFF,TGTGCCAGAGCTCCGACAGGGGGCATCGGGGAGCTGTTTTTT
TRBV14,.,TRBJ2-2,13,.,CASSVQGTGELFF,TGTGCCAGCAGCGTGCAGGGAACCGGGGAGCTGTTTTTT
TRBV10-2,.,TRBJ2-6,19,.,CASSPLSEVGFSGANVLTF,TGCGCCAGCAGTCCCCTTTCTGAAGTAGGATTCTCTGGGGCCAACGTCCTGACTTTC
TRBV28,.,TRBJ2-7,14,.,CASSFNGRAIVEYF,TGTGCCAGCAGTTTTAACGGGAGAGCGATCGTAGAGTACTTC
TRBV28,.,TRBJ2-1,16,TRBD2,CASSHETSGSYNEQFF,TGTGCCAGCAGCCACGAGACTAGCGGGTCCTACAATGAGCAGTTCTTC
TRBV5-6,.,TRBJ2-7,13,.,CASSLGRHYEQYF,TGTGCCAGCAGCTTGGGACGGCACTACGAGCAGTACTTC
TRBV4-3,.,TRBJ2-5,11,.,CASSLQWPQYF,TGCGCCAGCAGCCTCCAGTGGCCCCAGTACTTC
TRBV7-9,.,TRBJ2-4,15,.,CASSSELTNVDIQYF,TGTGCCAGCAGCTCAGAATTGACAAACGTAGACATTCAGTACTTC
TRBV19,.,TRBJ1-1,13,.,CASAGLTNTEAFF,TGTGCCAGTGCCGGACTGACGAACACTGAAGCTTTCTTT
TRBV21-1,once,TRBJ2-1,16,.,CASNSSGTPDYNEQFF,TGTGCCAGCAACTCGTCCGGGACACCAGACTACAATGAGCAGTTCTTC
TRBV9,few,TRBJ2-3,17,TRBD2,CASSVDAAGGRTDTQYF,TGTGCCAGCAGCGTAGATGCAGCGGGCGGGAGAACAGATACGCAGTATTTT
TRBV5-1,.,TRBJ2-1,16,.,CASSLAEGVTYNEQFF,TGCGCCAGCAGCTTGGCCGAGGGAGTAACCTACAATGAGCAGTTCTTC
TRBV7-9,.,TRBJ2-1,14,TRBD2,CASPSGSSYNEQFF,TGTGCCAGCCCCAGCGGGAGCTCCTACAATGAGCAGTTCTTC